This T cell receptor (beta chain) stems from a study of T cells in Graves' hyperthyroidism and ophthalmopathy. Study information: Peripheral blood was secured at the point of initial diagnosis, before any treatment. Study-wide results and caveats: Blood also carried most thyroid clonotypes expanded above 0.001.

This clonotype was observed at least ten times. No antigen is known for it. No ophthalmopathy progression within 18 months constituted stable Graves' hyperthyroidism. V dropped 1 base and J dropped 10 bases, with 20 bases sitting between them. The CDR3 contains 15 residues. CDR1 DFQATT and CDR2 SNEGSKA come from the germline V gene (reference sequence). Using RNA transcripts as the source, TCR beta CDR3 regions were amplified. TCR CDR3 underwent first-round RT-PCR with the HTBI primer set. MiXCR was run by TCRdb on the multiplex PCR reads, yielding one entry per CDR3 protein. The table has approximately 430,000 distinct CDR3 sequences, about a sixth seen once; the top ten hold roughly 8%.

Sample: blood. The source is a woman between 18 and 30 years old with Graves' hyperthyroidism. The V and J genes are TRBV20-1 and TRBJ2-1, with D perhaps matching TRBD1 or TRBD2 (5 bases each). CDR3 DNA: TGCAGTGCTAGAGCCCCGTATGGGGGAGTTAGCGAGCAGTTCTTC. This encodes CSARAPYGGVSEQFF.